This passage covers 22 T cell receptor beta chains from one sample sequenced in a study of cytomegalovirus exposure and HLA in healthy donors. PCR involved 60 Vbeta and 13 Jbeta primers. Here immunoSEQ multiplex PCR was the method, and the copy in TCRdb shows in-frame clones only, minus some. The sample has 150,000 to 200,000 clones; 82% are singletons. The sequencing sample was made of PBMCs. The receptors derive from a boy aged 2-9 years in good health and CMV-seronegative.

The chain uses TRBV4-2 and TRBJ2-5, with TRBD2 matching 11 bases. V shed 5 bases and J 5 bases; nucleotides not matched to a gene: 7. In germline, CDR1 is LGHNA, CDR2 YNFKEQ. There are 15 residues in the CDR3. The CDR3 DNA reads TGTGCCAGCAGCTCCCGACTAGCGGGATTGGAGACCCAGTACTTC. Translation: CASSSRLAGLETQYF.

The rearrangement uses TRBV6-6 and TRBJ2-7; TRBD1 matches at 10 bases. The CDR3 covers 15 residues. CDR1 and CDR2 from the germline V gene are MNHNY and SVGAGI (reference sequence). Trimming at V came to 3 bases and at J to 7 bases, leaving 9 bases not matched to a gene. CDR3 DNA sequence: TGTGCCAGCAGTTATCGACAGGGGGCGCGTTGGGAGCAGTACTTC. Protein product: CASSYRQGARWEQYF.

The CDR3 protein is CASRPGGGETQYF. The CDR3 DNA is TGCGCCTCTCGCCCCGGGGGAGGGGAGACCCAGTACTTC. The J gene is TRBJ2-5, the V gene TRBV10-2, with 7 bases that match TRBD2. CDR3 length: 13 amino acids. Germline CDR1 WSHSY, CDR2 SAAADI. V gave up 11 bases and J gave up 5 bases; unmatched junction bases: 11.

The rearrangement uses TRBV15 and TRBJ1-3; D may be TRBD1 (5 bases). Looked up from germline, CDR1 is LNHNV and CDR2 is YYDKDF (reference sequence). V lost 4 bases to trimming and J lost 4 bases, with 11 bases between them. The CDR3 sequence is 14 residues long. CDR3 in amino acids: CATSIGATGNTIYF. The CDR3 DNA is TGTGCCACCAGCATAGGGGCGACAGGAAACACCATATATTTT.

For the CDR3, the DNA is TGTGCCAGCAGCTTAAGCGGGGGGGAGGGCGGGGAGCTGTTTTTT. Translation: CASSLSGGEGGELFF. The gene calls are TRBV7-8 and TRBJ2-2; 10 bases agree with TRBD2. Germline assignment: CDR1 SGHVS and CDR2 FQNEAQ. The CDR3 runs 15 residues. The junction had 4 bases not matched to a gene; V was cut back by 2 bases and J by 7 bases. Together with reference TRBV7-8 and TRBJ2-2, the CDR3 gives the full variable domain: GAGVSQSPRYKVAKRGQDVALRCDPISGHVSLFWYQQALGQGPEFLTYFQNEAQLDKSGLPSDRFFAERPEGSVSTLKIQRTQQEDSAVYLCASSLSGGEGGELFFGEGSRLTVL.

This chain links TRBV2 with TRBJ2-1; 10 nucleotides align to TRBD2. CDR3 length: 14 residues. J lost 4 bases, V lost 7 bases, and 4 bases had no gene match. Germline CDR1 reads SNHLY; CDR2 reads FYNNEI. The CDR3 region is CASNKRGGYNEQFF. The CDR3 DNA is TGTGCCAGCAATAAGCGGGGGGGGTACAATGAGCAGTTCTTC.

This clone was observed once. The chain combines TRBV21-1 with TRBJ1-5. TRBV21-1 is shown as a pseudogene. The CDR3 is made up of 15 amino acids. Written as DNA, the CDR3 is TGTGCCAGCAGCCGGAGGGGACCGGACGGTCAGCCCCAGCATTTT. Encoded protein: CASSRRGPDGQPQHF.

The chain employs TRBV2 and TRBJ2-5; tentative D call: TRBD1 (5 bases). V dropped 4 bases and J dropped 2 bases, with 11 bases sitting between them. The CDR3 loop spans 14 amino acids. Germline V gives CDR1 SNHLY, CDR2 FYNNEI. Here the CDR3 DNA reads TGTGCCAGCAGTGCCGAGAAGGGGCAAGAGACCCAGTACTTC. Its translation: CASSAEKGQETQYF.

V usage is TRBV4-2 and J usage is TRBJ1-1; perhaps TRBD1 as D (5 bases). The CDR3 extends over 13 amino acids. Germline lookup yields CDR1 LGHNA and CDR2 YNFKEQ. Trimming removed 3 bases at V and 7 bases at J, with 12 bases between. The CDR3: CASSQAGGDEAFF. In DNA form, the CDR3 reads TGTGCCAGCAGCCAGGCCGGGGGGGATGAAGCTTTCTTT.

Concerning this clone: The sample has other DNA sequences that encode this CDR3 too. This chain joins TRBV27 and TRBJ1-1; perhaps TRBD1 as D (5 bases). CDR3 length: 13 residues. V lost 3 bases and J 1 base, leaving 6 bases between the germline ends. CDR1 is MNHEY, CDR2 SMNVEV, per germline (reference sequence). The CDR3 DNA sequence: TGTGCCAGCAGTTTCAGGGAGAACACTGAAGCTTTCTTT. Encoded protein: CASSFRENTEAFF.

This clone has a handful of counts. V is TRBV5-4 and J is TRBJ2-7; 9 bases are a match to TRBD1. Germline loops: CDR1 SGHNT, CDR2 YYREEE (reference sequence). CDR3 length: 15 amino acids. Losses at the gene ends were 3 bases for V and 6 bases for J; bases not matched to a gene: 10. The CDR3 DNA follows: TGTGCCAGCAGCTCATCCCGGGACAGGGAAGGCGAGCAGTACTTC. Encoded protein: CASSSSRDREGEQYF.

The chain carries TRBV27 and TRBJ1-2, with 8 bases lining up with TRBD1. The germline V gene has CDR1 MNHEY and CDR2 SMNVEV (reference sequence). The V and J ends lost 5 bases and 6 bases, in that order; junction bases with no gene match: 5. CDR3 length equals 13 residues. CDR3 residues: CASSRRTGNGYTF. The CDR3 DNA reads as TGTGCCAGCAGTCGGCGGACAGGGAATGGCTACACCTTC.

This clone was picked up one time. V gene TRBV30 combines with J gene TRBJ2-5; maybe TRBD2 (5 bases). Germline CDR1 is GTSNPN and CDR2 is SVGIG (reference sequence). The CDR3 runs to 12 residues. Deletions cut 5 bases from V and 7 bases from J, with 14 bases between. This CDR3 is CAWGDTAGTQYF. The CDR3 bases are TGTGCCTGGGGCGACACCGCGGGGACCCAGTACTTC.

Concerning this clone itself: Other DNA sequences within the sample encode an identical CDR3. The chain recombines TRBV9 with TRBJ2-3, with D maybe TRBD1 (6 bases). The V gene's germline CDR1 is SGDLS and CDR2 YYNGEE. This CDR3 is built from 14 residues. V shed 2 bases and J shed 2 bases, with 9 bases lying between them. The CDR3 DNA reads TGTGCCAGCAGCGTGAGGGGGTCCACAGATACGCAGTATTTT. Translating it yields CASSVRGSTDTQYF.

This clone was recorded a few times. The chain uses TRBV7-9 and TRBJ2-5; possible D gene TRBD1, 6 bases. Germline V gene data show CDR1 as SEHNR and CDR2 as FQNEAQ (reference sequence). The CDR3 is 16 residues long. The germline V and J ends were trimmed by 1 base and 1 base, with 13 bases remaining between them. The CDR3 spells CASSLVGGQLQETQYF. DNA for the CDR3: TGTGCCAGCAGCTTAGTTGGGGGCCAACTCCAAGAGACCCAGTACTTC. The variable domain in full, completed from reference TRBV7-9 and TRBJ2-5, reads DTGVSQNPRHKITKRGQNVTFRCDPISEHNRLYWYRQTLGQGPEFLTYFQNEAQLEKSRLLSDRFSAERPKGSFSTLEIQRTEQGDSAMYLCASSLVGGQLQETQYFGPGTRLLVL.

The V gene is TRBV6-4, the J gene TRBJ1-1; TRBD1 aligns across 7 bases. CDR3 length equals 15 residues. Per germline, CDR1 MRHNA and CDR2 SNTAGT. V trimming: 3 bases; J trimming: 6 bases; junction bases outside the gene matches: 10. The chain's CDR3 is CASSEPYRGWAEAFF. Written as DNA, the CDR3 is TGTGCCAGCAGTGAGCCATACAGGGGATGGGCTGAAGCTTTCTTT.

CDR3 sequence reads: CASREQGGRLNTEAFF. CDR3 DNA sequence: TGCGCCAGCAGAGAGCAGGGGGGTCGGCTGAACACTGAAGCTTTCTTT. The chain has TRBV5-1 and TRBJ1-1; 7 positions match TRBD1. CDR3 length equals 16 residues. Germline CDR1 is SGHRS and CDR2 is YFSETQ. J lost 0 bases, V lost 5 bases, and 10 bases had no gene match.

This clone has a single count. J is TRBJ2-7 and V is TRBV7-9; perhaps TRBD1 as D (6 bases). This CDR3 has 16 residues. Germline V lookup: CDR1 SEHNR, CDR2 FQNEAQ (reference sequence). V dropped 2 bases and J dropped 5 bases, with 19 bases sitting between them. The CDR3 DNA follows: TGTGCCAGCAGCTTACCCCGGGACACTACTACGGACGAGCAGTACTTC. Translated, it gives CASSLPRDTTTDEQYF.

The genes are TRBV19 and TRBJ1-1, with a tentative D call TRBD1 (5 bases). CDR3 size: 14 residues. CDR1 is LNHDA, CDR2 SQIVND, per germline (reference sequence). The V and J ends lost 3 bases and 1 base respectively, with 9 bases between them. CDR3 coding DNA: TGTGCCAGTAGTATTCCAGGGTGGAACACTGAAGCTTTCTTT. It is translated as CASSIPGWNTEAFF.

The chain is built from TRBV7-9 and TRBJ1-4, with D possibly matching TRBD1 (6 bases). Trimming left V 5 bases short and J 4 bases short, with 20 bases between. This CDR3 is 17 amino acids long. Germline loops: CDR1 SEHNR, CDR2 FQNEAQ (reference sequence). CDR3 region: CASSPNLLTGHNEKLFF. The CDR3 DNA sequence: TGTGCCAGCAGCCCCAATCTCTTGACAGGACATAATGAAAAACTGTTTTTT. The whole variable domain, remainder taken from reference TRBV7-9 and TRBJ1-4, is DTGVSQNPRHKITKRGQNVTFRCDPISEHNRLYWYRQTLGQGPEFLTYFQNEAQLEKSRLLSDRFSAERPKGSFSTLEIQRTEQGDSAMYLCASSPNLLTGHNEKLFFGSGTQLSVL.

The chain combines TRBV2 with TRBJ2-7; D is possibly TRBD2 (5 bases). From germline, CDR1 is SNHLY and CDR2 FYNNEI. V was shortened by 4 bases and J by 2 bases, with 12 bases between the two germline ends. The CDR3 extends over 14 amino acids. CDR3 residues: CASSGTGSTYEQYF. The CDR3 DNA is TGTGCCAGCAGTGGAACGGGATCCACCTACGAGCAGTACTTC. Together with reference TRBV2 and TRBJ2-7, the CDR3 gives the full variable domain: EPEVTQTPSHQVTQMGQEVILRCVPISNHLYFYWYRQILGQKVEFLVSFYNNEISEKSEIFDDQFSVERPDGSNFTLKIRSTKLEDSAMYFCASSGTGSTYEQYFGPGTRLTVT.

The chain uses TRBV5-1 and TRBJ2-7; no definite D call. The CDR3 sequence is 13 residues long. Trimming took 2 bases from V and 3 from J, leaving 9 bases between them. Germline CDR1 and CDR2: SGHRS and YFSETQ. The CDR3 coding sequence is TGCGCCAGCAGCTTAGTAGCTAACTACGAGCAGTACTTC. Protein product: CASSLVANYEQYF.